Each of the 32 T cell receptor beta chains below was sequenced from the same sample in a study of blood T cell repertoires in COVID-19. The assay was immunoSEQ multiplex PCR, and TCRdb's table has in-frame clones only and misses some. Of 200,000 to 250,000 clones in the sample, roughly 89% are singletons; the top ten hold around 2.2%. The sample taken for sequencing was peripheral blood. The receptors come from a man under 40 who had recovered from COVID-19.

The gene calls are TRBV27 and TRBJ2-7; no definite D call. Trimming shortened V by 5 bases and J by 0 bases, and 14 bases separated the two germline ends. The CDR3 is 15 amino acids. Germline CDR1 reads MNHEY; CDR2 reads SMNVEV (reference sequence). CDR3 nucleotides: TGTGCCAGCAGTCCGCTAACAGTGAGCTCCTACGAGCAGTACTTC. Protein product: CASSPLTVSSYEQYF.

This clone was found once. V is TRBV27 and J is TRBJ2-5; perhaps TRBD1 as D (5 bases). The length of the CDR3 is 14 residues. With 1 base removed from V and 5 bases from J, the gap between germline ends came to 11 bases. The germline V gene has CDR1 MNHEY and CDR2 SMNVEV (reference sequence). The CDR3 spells CASSLFPGAETQYF. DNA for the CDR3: TGTGCCAGCAGTTTATTTCCTGGGGCGGAGACCCAGTACTTC.

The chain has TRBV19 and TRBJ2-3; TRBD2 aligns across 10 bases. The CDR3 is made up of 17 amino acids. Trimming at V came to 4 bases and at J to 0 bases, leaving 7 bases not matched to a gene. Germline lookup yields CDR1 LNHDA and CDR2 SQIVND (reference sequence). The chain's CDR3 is CASSNGLAGVSTDTQYF. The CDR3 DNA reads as TGTGCCAGTAGTAATGGTCTAGCGGGGGTTAGCACAGATACGCAGTATTTT.

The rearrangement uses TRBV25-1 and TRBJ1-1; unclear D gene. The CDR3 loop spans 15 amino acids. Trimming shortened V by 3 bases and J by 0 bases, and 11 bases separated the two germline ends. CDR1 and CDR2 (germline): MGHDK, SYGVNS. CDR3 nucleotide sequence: TGTGCCAGCAGTGATGAGGTGGCAGTGAACACTGAAGCTTTCTTT. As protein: CASSDEVAVNTEAFF.

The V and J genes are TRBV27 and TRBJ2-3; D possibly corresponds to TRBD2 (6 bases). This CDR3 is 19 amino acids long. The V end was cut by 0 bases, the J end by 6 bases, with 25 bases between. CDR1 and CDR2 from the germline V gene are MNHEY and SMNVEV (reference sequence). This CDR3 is CASSLSPITGVVSLDTQYF. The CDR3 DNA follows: TGTGCCAGCAGTTTATCCCCCATCACGGGGGTGGTGTCCTTGGATACGCAGTATTTT.

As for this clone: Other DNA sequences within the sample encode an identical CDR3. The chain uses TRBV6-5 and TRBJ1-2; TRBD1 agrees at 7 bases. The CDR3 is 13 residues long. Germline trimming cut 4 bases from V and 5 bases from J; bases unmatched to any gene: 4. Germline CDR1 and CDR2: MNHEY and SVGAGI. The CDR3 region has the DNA TGTGCCAGCAGTTTGACAGGGAATTATGGCTACACCTTC. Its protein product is CASSLTGNYGYTF.

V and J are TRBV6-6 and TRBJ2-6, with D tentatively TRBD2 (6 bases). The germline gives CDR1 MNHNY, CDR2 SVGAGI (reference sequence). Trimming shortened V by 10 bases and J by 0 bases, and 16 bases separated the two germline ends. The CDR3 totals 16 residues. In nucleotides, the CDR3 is TGTGCCACCGCTTCGGCGGGGAGCTCTGGGGCCAACGTCCTGACTTTC. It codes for CATASAGSSGANVLTF.

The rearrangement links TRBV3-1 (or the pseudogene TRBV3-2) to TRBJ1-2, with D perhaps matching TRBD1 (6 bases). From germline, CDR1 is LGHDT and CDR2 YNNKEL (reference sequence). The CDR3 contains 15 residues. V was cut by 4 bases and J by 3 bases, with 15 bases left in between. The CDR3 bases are TGTGCCAGCAGCCTCGGACAGCTATTTTACTATGGCTACACCTTC. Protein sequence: CASSLGQLFYYGYTF.

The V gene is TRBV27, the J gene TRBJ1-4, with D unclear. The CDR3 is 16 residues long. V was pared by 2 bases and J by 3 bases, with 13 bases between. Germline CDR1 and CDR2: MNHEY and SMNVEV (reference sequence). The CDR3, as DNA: TGTGCCAGCAGTTTACGTCCCATTCCGGCTAATGAAAAACTGTTTTTT. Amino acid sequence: CASSLRPIPANEKLFF. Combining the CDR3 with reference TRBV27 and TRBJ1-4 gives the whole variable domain EAQVTQNPRYLITVTGKKLTVTCSQNMNHEYMSWYRQDPGLGLRQIYYSMNVEVTDKGDVPEGYKVSRKEKRNFPLILESPSPNQTSLYFCASSLRPIPANEKLFFGSGTQLSVL.

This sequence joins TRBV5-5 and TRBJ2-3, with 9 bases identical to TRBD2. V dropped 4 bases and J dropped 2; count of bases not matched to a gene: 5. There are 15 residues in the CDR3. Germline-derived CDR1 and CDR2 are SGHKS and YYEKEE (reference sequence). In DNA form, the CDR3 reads TGTGCCAGCAGCGCCGCGGGGGGGACCACAGATACGCAGTATTTT. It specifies CASSAAGGTTDTQYF.

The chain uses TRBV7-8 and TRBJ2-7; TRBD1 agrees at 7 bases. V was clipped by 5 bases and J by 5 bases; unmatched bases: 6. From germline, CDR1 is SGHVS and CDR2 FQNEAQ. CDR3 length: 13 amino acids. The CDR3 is CASSRTQGDEQYF. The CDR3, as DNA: TGTGCCAGCAGCCGTACGCAGGGGGACGAGCAGTACTTC.

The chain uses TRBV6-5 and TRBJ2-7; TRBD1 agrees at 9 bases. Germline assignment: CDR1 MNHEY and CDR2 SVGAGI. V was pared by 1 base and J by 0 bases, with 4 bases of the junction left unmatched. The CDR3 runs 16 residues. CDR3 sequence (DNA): TGTGCCAGCAGTTACTTACCGGGACAGGGCTCCTACGAGCAGTACTTC. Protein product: CASSYLPGQGSYEQYF.

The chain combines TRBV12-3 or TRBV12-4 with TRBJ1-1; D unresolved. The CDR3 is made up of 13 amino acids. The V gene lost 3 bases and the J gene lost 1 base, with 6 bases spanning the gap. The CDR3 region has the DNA TGTGCCAGCAGTTTTACTACGAACACTGAAGCTTTCTTT. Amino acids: CASSFTTNTEAFF.

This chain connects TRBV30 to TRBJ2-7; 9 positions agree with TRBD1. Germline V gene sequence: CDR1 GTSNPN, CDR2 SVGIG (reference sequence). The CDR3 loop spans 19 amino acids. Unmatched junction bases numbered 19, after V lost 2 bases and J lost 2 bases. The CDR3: CAWSTFPGQGSYLTYEQYF. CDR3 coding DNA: TGTGCCTGGAGTACTTTCCCGGGACAGGGATCGTACCTAACCTACGAGCAGTACTTC.

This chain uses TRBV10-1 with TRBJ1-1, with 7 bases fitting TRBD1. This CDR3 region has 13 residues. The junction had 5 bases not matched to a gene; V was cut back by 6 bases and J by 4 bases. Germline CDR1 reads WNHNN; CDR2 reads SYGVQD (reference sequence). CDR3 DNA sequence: TGCGCCAGCAGCGGACAGGTTAGCACTGAAGCTTTCTTT. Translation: CASSGQVSTEAFF.

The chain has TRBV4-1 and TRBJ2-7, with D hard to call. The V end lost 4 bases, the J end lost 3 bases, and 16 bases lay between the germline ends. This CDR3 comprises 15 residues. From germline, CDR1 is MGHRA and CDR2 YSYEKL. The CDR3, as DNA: TGCGCCAGCAGCCTTTTGAACAGCCCGCTCTACGAGCAGTACTTC. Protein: CASSLLNSPLYEQYF.

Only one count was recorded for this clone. This CDR3 reads CASSSTGADTQYF. The CDR3 bases are TGTGCCAGCAGCTCCACAGGGGCCGATACGCAGTATTTT. The V and J genes are TRBV5-4 and TRBJ2-3, with 7 bases fitting TRBD1. This CDR3 is 13 amino acids long. The ends lost 3 bases at V and 6 bases at J; junction bases unmatched: 4. CDR1 and CDR2 from the germline V gene are SGHNT and YYREEE (reference sequence).

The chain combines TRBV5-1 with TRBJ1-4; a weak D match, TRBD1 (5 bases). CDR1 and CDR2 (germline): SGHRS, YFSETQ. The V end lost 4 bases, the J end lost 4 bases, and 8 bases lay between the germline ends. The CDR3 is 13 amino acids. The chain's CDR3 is CASSLGGNEKLFF. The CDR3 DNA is TGCGCCAGCAGCCTCGGGGGTAATGAAAAACTGTTTTTT.

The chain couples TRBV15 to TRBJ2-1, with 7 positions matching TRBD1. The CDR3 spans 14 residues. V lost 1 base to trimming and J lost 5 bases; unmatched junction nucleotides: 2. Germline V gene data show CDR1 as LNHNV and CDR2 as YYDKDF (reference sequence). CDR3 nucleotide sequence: TGTGCCACCAGCAGAGGGGACAGCCACAATGAGCAGTTCTTC. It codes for CATSRGDSHNEQFF. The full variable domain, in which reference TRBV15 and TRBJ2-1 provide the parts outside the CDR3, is DAMVIQNPRYQVTQFGKPVTLSCSQTLNHNVMYWYQQKSSQAPKLLFHYYDKDFNNEADTPDNFQSRRPNTSFCFLDIRSPGLGDTAMYLCATSRGDSHNEQFFGPGTRLTVL.

The CDR3 spells CASSLQGLVGPPGNTIYF. DNA for the CDR3: TGTGCCAGCAGCTTGCAGGGGTTAGTAGGGCCCCCTGGAAACACCATATATTTT. The J gene is TRBJ1-3, the V gene TRBV5-6; a possible D gene is TRBD1 (6 bases). The CDR3 is made up of 18 amino acids. Trimming took off 1 base at V and 2 bases at J, with 19 bases between the two ends. Germline V gene lookup returns CDR1 SGHDT and CDR2 YYEEEE.

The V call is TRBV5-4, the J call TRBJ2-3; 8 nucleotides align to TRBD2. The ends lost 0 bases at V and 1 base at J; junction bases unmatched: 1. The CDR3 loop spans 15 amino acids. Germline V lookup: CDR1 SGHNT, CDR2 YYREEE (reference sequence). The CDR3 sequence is CASSLGAGGTDTQYF. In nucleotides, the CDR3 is TGTGCCAGCAGCTTGGGAGCGGGGGGCACAGATACGCAGTATTTT.

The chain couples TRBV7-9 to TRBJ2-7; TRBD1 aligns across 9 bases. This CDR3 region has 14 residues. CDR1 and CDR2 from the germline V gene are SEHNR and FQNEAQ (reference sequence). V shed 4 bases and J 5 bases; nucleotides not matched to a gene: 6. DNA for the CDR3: TGTGCCAGCAGCTCGACAGGGGGTTTAAACGAGCAGTACTTC. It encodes CASSSTGGLNEQYF.

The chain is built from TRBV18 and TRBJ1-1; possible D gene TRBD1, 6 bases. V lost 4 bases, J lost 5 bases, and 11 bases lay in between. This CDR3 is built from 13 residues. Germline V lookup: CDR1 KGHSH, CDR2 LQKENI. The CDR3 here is CASSLQGWTEAFF. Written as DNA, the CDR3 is TGTGCCAGCTCACTACAGGGCTGGACTGAAGCTTTCTTT.

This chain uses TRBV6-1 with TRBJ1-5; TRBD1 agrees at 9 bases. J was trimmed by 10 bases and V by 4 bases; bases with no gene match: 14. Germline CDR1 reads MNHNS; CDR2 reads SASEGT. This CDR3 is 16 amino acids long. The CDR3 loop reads CASSGQGDPGGYPQHF. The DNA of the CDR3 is TGTGCCAGCAGTGGACAGGGGGATCCCGGTGGGTACCCCCAGCATTTT.

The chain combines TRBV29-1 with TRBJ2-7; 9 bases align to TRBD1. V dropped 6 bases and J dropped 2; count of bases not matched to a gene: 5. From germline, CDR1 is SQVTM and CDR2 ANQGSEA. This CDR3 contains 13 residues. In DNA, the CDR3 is TGCAGCGTCGCCGGGACAGGGACCTACGAGCAGTACTTC. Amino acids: CSVAGTGTYEQYF.

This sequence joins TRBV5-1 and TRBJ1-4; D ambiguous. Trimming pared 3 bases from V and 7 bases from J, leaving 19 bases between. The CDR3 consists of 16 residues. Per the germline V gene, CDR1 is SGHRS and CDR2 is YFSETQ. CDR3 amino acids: CASSYETSGLAEKLFF. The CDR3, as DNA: TGCGCCAGCAGCTATGAAACTAGCGGGTTGGCTGAAAAACTGTTTTTT.

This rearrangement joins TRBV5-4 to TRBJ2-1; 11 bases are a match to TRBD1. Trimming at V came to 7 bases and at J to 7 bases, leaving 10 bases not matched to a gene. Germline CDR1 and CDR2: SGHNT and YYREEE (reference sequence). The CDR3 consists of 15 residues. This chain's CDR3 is CASRPRDRGRNEQFF. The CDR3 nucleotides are TGTGCCAGCCGCCCCCGGGACAGGGGGAGGAATGAGCAGTTCTTC. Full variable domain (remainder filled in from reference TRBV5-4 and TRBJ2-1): ETGVTQSPTHLIKTRGQQVTLRCSSQSGHNTVSWYQQALGQGPQFIFQYYREEENGRGNFPPRFSGLQFPNYSSELNVNALELDDSALYLCASRPRDRGRNEQFFGPGTRLTVL.

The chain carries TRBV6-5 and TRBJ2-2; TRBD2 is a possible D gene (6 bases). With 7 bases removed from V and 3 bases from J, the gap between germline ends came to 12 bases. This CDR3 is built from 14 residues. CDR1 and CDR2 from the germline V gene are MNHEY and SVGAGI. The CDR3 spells CASIEPGDTGELFF. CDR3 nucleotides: TGTGCCAGCATCGAACCGGGGGACACCGGGGAGCTGTTTTTT.

CDR3 DNA: TGTGCCACCAGCAGAGCCCTAGTCCCGGATGAGCAGTTCTTC. Its protein product is CATSRALVPDEQFF. V is TRBV15 and J is TRBJ2-1; D not resolved. Germline assignment: CDR1 LNHNV and CDR2 YYDKDF (reference sequence). Trimming stripped 1 base from V and 8 bases from J, with 12 bases between. This CDR3 contains 14 residues.

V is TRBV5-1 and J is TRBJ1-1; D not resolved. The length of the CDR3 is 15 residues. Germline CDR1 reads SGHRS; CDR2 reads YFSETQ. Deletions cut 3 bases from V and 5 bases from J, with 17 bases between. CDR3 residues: CASSSGSTSMTEAFF. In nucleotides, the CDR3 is TGCGCCAGCAGCTCAGGATCAACTTCGATGACTGAAGCTTTCTTT.

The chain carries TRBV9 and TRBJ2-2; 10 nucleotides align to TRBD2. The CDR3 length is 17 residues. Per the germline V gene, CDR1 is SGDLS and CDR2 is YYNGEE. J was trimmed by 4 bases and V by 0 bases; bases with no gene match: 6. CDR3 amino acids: CASSVGSSGGATGELFF. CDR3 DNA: TGTGCCAGCAGCGTAGGATCCAGCGGGGGGGCCACCGGGGAGCTGTTTTTT.

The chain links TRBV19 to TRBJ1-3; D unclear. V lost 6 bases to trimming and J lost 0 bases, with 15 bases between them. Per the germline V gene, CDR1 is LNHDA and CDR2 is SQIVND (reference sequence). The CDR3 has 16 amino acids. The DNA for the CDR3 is TGTGCCAGTAGACAAGTTGCAGGTAGCTCTGGAAACACCATATATTTT. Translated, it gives CASRQVAGSSGNTIYF.